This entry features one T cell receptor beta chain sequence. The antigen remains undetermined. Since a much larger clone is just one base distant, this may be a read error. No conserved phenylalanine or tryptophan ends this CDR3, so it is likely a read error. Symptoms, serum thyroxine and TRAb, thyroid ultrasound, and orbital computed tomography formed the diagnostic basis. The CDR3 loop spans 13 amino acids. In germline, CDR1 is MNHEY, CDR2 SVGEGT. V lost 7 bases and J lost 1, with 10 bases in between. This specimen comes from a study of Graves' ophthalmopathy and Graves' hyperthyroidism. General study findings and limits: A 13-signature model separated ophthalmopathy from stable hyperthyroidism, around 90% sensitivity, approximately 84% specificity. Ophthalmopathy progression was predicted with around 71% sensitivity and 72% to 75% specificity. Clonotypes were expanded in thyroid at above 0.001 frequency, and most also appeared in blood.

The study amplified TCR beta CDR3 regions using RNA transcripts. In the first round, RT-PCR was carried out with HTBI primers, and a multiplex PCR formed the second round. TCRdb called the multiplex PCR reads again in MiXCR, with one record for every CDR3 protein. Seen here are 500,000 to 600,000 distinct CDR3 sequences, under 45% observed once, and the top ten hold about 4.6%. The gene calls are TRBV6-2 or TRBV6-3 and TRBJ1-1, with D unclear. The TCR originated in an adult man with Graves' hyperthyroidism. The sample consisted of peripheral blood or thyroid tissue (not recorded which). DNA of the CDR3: TGTGCCAGCATATCTGCAGGGAACACTGAAGCTTTCCTT. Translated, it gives CASISAGNTEAFL.